The T cell receptor beta chain under discussion was sequenced for a study of shared clonotypes between healthy human individuals. General observations from the study: Relative to their counterparts shared across all four donors, non-shared clonotypes exhibited diminished generation probabilities.

Details on this clone: What it binds is not known. The sample contains more than one DNA sequence encoding this CDR3.

In the naive CD8 group, cells lacked CD45RO and were positively selected for CCR7, so terminally differentiated effector memory CD45RA+ cells were left out. Libraries were prepared by immunoSEQ multiplex PCR; TCRdb keeps only in-frame clonotypes and omits some of them. Here the sample spans about 2 million clones, about 95% being singletons. CDR3 length: 13 amino acids. The V end was cut by 0 bases, the J end by 5 bases, with 6 bases between. Germline loops: CDR1 PRHDT, CDR2 FYEKMQ (reference sequence). This sequence was found in a man aged 18 to 30 in good health. V and J are TRBV13 and TRBJ2-3; D is ambiguous. Input material: naive CD8+ T cells sorted from blood. The CDR3 protein is CASSLGGRDTQYF. In DNA form, the CDR3 reads TGTGCCAGCAGCTTAGGAGGGCGAGATACGCAGTATTTT.